This T cell receptor (beta chain) originates from a study of blood T cell repertoires in COVID-19. Study as a whole: COVID-19 samples from acute and convalescent phases originated in the United States, Italy and Spain. PBMCs, B-cell-depleted T cells, or T cells were the source of the cDNA or gDNA that made up the material.

The V and J ends lost 7 bases and 2 bases, in that order; junction bases with no gene match: 1. CDR3 length equals 14 residues. Germline CDR1 is SGHNT and CDR2 is YYREEE (reference sequence). As processed by the authors: Estimation of nucleated cell counts was performed using reference gene primer amplification. Libraries were prepared by immunoSEQ multiplex PCR; TCRdb keeps only in-frame clonotypes and omits some of them. The V and J calls and the clone size are those of that table, but D and trimming were determined from the DNA. This table holds 200,000 to 300,000 clones, about 83% found once. The origin of this receptor is a middle-aged man with acute or convalescent COVID-19. The rearrangement joins TRBV5-4 to TRBJ2-4, with 12 bases that match TRBD2. The material sequenced was peripheral blood. The CDR3 is CASLAGGTKNIQYF. CDR3 nucleotides: TGTGCCAGCCTAGCGGGAGGGACCAAAAACATTCAGTACTTC.